This T cell receptor (beta chain) comes out of a study of cytomegalovirus exposure and HLA in healthy donors. Study-wide results and limits: Specific recognition of CMV antigens was confirmed in vitro for a few chains (all CMV-associated). A list of about 180 TCR beta chains associated with cytomegalovirus was given.

While the first cohort had 600 to 800 subjects, the donors belonged to the separate validation cohort of about 130 subjects. Points on this clone: The antigen remains unidentified.

Method: immunoSEQ multiplex PCR; TCRdb's copy keeps in-frame clones and lacks some. The sample includes 150,000 to 200,000 clones, about 88% of them seen just once. This CDR3 comprises 16 residues. CDR1 SEHNR and CDR2 FQNEAQ come from the germline V gene (reference sequence). V shed 2 bases and J 0 bases; nucleotides not matched to a gene: 1. The sample consisted of PBMCs. The rearrangement links TRBV7-9 to TRBJ2-1; 10 bases line up with TRBD1. This receptor was identified in a man younger than 35 in good health and CMV-seronegative. DNA of the CDR3: TGTGCCAGCAGCTTATGGGACAGGGGCTCCTACAATGAGCAGTTCTTC. This translates into CASSLWDRGSYNEQFF.